This entry lists 32 T cell receptor beta chains sequenced from one sample in a study of neoadjuvant anti-PD-1 for oral cavity cancer. This table comes from immunoSEQ multiplex PCR, and its TCRdb copy is limited to in-frame clones, with some not included. The sample yields more than 15,000 clones, about three fifths seen once. This sample comprised PBMCs, obtained before nivolumab (anti-PD-1) treatment. The source is a person aged 40 to 85 with oral cavity squamous cell carcinoma.

This clone was seen once. The chain uses TRBV29-1 and TRBJ2-3, with 9 bases aligning to TRBD2. This CDR3 spans 14 amino acids. Losses at the gene ends were 7 bases for V and 11 bases for J; bases not matched to a gene: 16. The germline V gene has CDR1 SQVTM and CDR2 ANQGSEA. The DNA of the CDR3 is TGCAGCGCCAGTACCGGGACTAGCAGCGTTGTGCAGTATTTT. Its protein is CSASTGTSSVVQYF.

This clone was counted only a few times. The chain has TRBV7-9 and TRBJ2-7, with 7 positions matching TRBD1. V shed 5 bases, J shed 0 bases, and the junction held 1 base outside the gene matches. Germline values: CDR1 SEHNR, CDR2 FQNEAQ (reference sequence). The CDR3 spans 13 residues. CDR3 loop: CASSRDSSYEQYF. CDR3 nucleotides: TGTGCCAGCAGCCGGGACAGCTCCTACGAGCAGTACTTC.

The gene calls are TRBV10-1 and TRBJ2-3; D perhaps matches TRBD2 (6 bases). Germline values: CDR1 WNHNN, CDR2 SYGVQD (reference sequence). This CDR3 spans 15 amino acids. Deletions cut 0 bases from V and 5 bases from J, with 12 bases between. DNA of the CDR3: TGCGCCAGCAGTGAGTCCCCGCGGAGGGGAGATACGCAGTATTTT. This codes for CASSESPRRGDTQYF.

This clone has more than one count but fewer than ten. CDR3 residues: CASSSTGDGYTF. The CDR3 coding sequence is TGTGCCAGCAGCTCAACAGGGGATGGCTACACCTTC. The chain has TRBV6-5 and TRBJ1-2; 7 nucleotides agree with TRBD1. Trimming removed 6 bases from V and 6 bases from J; junction bases left unmatched: 4. There are 12 residues in the CDR3. From germline, CDR1 is MNHEY and CDR2 SVGAGI.

The CDR3 reads CASRMGENTEAFF. CDR3 nucleotides: TGTGCCAGCAGGATGGGGGAGAACACTGAAGCTTTCTTT. The chain couples TRBV6-6 to TRBJ1-1; D is perhaps TRBD1 (5 bases). This CDR3 region has 13 residues. Germline V gives CDR1 MNHNY, CDR2 SVGAGI (reference sequence). Trimming took 6 bases from V and 1 from J, leaving 9 bases between them.

This clone was counted a single time. The V and J genes are TRBV7-6 and TRBJ2-1; weak D call: TRBD1 (5 bases). Germline CDR1 SGHVS, CDR2 FNYEAQ. The CDR3 length is 12 residues. The germline V and J ends were trimmed by 0 bases and 9 bases, with 6 bases remaining between them. The CDR3 nucleotides read TGTGCCAGCAGCTTAGCGCAGGGTGAGCAGTTCTTC. This codes for CASSLAQGEQFF.

The chain carries TRBV11-2 and TRBJ2-7; the D gene is possibly TRBD1 (5 bases). There are 15 residues in the CDR3. Trimming shortened V by 5 bases and J by 0 bases, and 14 bases separated the two germline ends. Germline CDR1 is SGHAT and CDR2 is FQNNGV. CDR3 coding DNA: TGTGCCAGCAGCCTCGAAATGGACAACTCCTACGAGCAGTACTTC. It encodes CASSLEMDNSYEQYF.

There are a few counts of this clone. The V and J genes are TRBV10-3 and TRBJ2-3; 7 bases are a match to TRBD1. V shed 11 bases, J shed 2 bases, and the junction held 7 bases outside the gene matches. This CDR3 has 13 amino acids. CDR1 is ENHRY, CDR2 SYGVKD, per germline. The CDR3 region has the DNA TGTGCCGCTGGGGACAGACCCACAGATACGCAGTATTTT. Its translation is CAAGDRPTDTQYF.

This clone occurred a few times. V is TRBV5-1 and J is TRBJ1-1; the match to TRBD1 covers 10 bases. CDR3 length equals 16 residues. Trimming removed 4 bases from V and 3 bases from J; junction bases left unmatched: 9. Germline CDR1 reads SGHRS; CDR2 reads YFSETQ. The CDR3 is CASSKTGGSGHTEAFF. The CDR3 coding sequence is TGCGCCAGCAGCAAGACAGGGGGCAGTGGGCACACTGAAGCTTTCTTT.

The J gene is TRBJ2-2, the V gene TRBV7-8; 7 nucleotides match TRBD2. The CDR3 length is 15 residues. Germline V CDR1 and CDR2: SGHVS, FQNEAQ. The J segment lost 6 bases and the V segment lost 3 bases, leaving 7 bases of the junction unmatched. CDR3 protein: CASSFSAGPPGELFF. The DNA of the CDR3 is TGTGCCAGCAGCTTCTCAGCGGGACCCCCCGGGGAGCTGTTTTTT.

This clone was counted between two and nine times. One end of the junction does not line up with germline, which may come from a read error. The chain combines TRBV5-8 with TRBJ2-7; 7 nucleotides agree with TRBD1. From germline, CDR1 is SGHTS and CDR2 YDEGEE. The CDR3 length is 12 residues. CDR3 bases: TGTGCCAGCAGCCTCCGGGGACAGAGAGTTCGCTTC. Encoded protein: CASSLRGQRVRF.

This clone was observed a handful of times. The CDR3 protein is CASSDSLDTGELFF. The CDR3 DNA is TGTGCCAGCAGTGACTCACTAGACACCGGGGAGCTGTTTTTT. The chain couples TRBV6-4 to TRBJ2-2, with D tentatively TRBD2 (5 bases). This CDR3 is 14 amino acids long. In germline, CDR1 is MRHNA, CDR2 SNTAGT. Trimming left V 0 bases short and J 3 bases short, with 5 bases between.

The rearrangement joins TRBV5-1 to TRBJ2-3; 8 bases map to TRBD2. V gave up 6 bases and J gave up 4 bases; unmatched junction bases: 10. The CDR3 contains 15 residues. Germline-derived CDR1 and CDR2 are SGHRS and YFSETQ. The CDR3 sequence: CASMGRAGVSDTQYF. The DNA of the CDR3 is TGCGCCAGCATGGGTCGAGCGGGAGTATCAGATACGCAGTATTTT.

This chain uses TRBV2 with TRBJ2-2; 9 bases line up with TRBD2. Germline trimming cut 8 bases from V and 4 bases from J; bases unmatched to any gene: 8. The CDR3 is 15 residues long. The germline CDR1 and CDR2 sequences are SNHLY and FYNNEI. The CDR3 loop is CASRRELAGTGELFF. CDR3 nucleotide sequence: TGTGCCAGCCGGAGGGAACTAGCGGGCACCGGGGAGCTGTTTTTT. Drawing the rest from reference TRBV2 and TRBJ2-2, the complete variable domain is EPEVTQTPSHQVTQMGQEVILRCVPISNHLYFYWYRQILGQKVEFLVSFYNNEISEKSEIFDDQFSVERPDGSNFTLKIRSTKLEDSAMYFCASRRELAGTGELFFGEGSRLTVL.

This clone occurred a few times. This chain links TRBV7-9 with TRBJ1-2, with 11 bases fitting TRBD1. Trimming at V came to 4 bases and at J to 8 bases, leaving 15 bases not matched to a gene. The CDR3 consists of 17 residues. Germline V gene lookup returns CDR1 SEHNR and CDR2 FQNEAQ (reference sequence). The DNA for the CDR3 is TGTGCCAGCAGCTCTGACGGGACAGGGGGAATTGTAGGAGGCTACACCTTC. Residues: CASSSDGTGGIVGGYTF.

The sample holds a few counts of this clone. This rearrangement joins TRBV7-9 to TRBJ2-7; TRBD2 matches at 7 bases. Germline trimming cut 5 bases from V and 2 bases from J; bases unmatched to any gene: 9. The CDR3 sequence is 15 residues long. Germline CDR1 and CDR2: SEHNR and FQNEAQ (reference sequence). The CDR3 spells CASSGPREGTYEQYF. The CDR3 region has the DNA TGTGCCAGCAGCGGTCCTAGGGAGGGCACCTACGAGCAGTACTTC.

This clone was picked up a small number of times. The chain carries TRBV7-8 and TRBJ1-4; 8 bases are shared with TRBD1. J lost 7 bases, V lost 5 bases, and 15 bases had no gene match. The germline V gene encodes CDR1 SGHVS and CDR2 FQNEAQ. This CDR3 comprises 17 residues. Here the CDR3 DNA reads TGTGCCAGCAGCAAATCCTCGCAGGGGGCGGTTGGTGAAAAACTGTTTTTT. It encodes CASSKSSQGAVGEKLFF.

This clone appeared a few times. The chain has TRBV7-8 and TRBJ1-2; TRBD1 matches 8 bases. The germline CDR1 and CDR2 sequences are SGHVS and FQNEAQ. Trimming at V came to 2 bases and at J to 6 bases, leaving 5 bases not matched to a gene. There are 14 residues in the CDR3. This CDR3 reads CASSLSEQGDGYTF. CDR3 in DNA: TGTGCCAGCAGCTTAAGCGAACAGGGGGATGGCTACACCTTC.

This clone appeared a few times. This CDR3 is CAWSLNSYEQYF. The CDR3 DNA reads as TGTGCCTGGAGTCTAAACTCCTACGAGCAGTACTTC. The genes are TRBV30 and TRBJ2-7; D is undetermined. The CDR3 runs 12 residues. From germline, CDR1 is GTSNPN and CDR2 SVGIG (reference sequence). Trimming took off 2 bases at V and 0 bases at J, with 5 bases between the two ends.

The chain carries TRBV7-6 and TRBJ2-1; no reliable D call. The CDR3 loop spans 15 amino acids. The germline CDR1 and CDR2 sequences are SGHVS and FNYEAQ. V was trimmed by 3 bases and J by 1 base, leaving 10 bases between them. This CDR3 reads CASSFSFSSYNEQFF. CDR3 coding DNA: TGTGCCAGCAGCTTTTCGTTCTCTTCCTACAATGAGCAGTTCTTC.

The chain uses TRBV6-1 and TRBJ2-7, with a weak D call TRBD2 (6 bases). Trimming removed 6 bases at V and 7 bases at J, with 22 bases between. CDR1 is MNHNS and CDR2 is SASEGT in the germline V gene. The CDR3 is made up of 15 amino acids. The CDR3 spells CASREPGSAAGEQYF. CDR3 DNA sequence: TGTGCCAGCAGAGAACCGGGGTCAGCGGCGGGGGAGCAGTACTTC.

V gene TRBV19 combines with J gene TRBJ2-1, with TRBD2 matching 10 bases. CDR1 is LNHDA, CDR2 SQIVND, per germline (reference sequence). With 4 bases clipped from V and 6 bases from J, the junction kept 6 bases outside the gene matches. CDR3 length equals 15 residues. CDR3 DNA: TGTGCCAGTAGTAAGCGGGAGGGGGGGTTCAATGAGCAGTTCTTC. Residues: CASSKREGGFNEQFF.

The gene calls are TRBV9 and TRBJ1-1, with D perhaps matching TRBD1 (5 bases). The V end lost 4 bases, the J end lost 4 bases, and 17 bases lay between the germline ends. Germline lookup yields CDR1 SGDLS and CDR2 YYNGEE. The CDR3 contains 15 residues. CDR3 bases: TGTGCCAGCAGCCAGGGAGGGATGAGTGGCACTGAAGCTTTCTTT. Its protein product is CASSQGGMSGTEAFF.

The CDR3 sequence is CSFSGTSTDTQYF. In DNA form, the CDR3 reads TGCAGCTTTAGCGGGACTAGCACAGATACGCAGTATTTT. The gene calls are TRBV29-1 and TRBJ2-3; 8 bases are shared with TRBD2. Germline CDR1 reads SQVTM; CDR2 reads ANQGSEA. This CDR3 is 13 amino acids long. Trimming at V came to 8 bases and at J to 0 bases, leaving 4 bases not matched to a gene.

The chain uses TRBV7-6 and TRBJ2-1; 7 bases line up with TRBD2. CDR3 length: 16 amino acids. J lost 1 base, V lost 2 bases, and 5 bases had no gene match. Germline V gene data show CDR1 as SGHVS and CDR2 as FNYEAQ. CDR3 sequence: CASSLFGGSSYNEQFF. As DNA, the CDR3 is TGTGCCAGCAGCTTATTTGGCGGGAGTTCCTACAATGAGCAGTTCTTC.

The V and J genes are TRBV7-3 and TRBJ2-2; 8 nucleotides match TRBD2. The V and J ends lost 4 bases and 5 bases, in that order; junction bases with no gene match: 15. The CDR3 covers 18 residues. Germline CDR1 and CDR2: SGHTA and FQGTGA. The CDR3 sequence: CASSSPSLGSGMTGELFF. In DNA, the CDR3 is TGTGCCAGCAGCTCTCCCTCTTTGGGTAGCGGGATGACCGGGGAGCTGTTTTTT.

This clone was seen a single time. The chain couples TRBV6-5 to TRBJ2-7; 8 bases fit TRBD1. From germline, CDR1 is MNHEY and CDR2 SVGAGI. V trimming: 5 bases; J trimming: 6 bases; junction bases outside the gene matches: 9. The CDR3 contains 14 residues. The CDR3 coding sequence is TGTGCCAGCAGTACCGGGACAGGCGGACGCGAGCAGTACTTC. It encodes CASSTGTGGREQYF.

The rearrangement joins TRBV27 to TRBJ2-7; TRBD2 matches at 9 bases. Germline V gene sequence: CDR1 MNHEY, CDR2 SMNVEV (reference sequence). The CDR3 length is 16 residues. After removal of 6 bases from V and 3 bases from J, the junction contained 12 bases not matched to a gene. CDR3 coding DNA: TGTGCCAGCAGCCCCAAAGCGGGAGGAACTGTCTACGAGCAGTACTTC. Translating gives CASSPKAGGTVYEQYF.

The gene calls are TRBV19 and TRBJ2-7; 10 nucleotides align to TRBD1. V dropped 8 bases and J dropped 5; count of bases not matched to a gene: 9. CDR1 and CDR2 from the germline V gene are LNHDA and SQIVND (reference sequence). This CDR3 contains 14 residues. CDR3 nucleotide sequence: TGTGCCAGTCGCGGGGGGACAGGGGTCCACGAGCAGTACTTC. Translation: CASRGGTGVHEQYF.

CDR3 region: CASSENGLNIQYF. The CDR3 nucleotides read TGTGCCAGCAGTGAGAACGGACTGAACATTCAGTACTTC. The gene calls are TRBV6-1 and TRBJ2-4; tentative D call: TRBD2 (5 bases). This CDR3 has 13 amino acids. From germline, CDR1 is MNHNS and CDR2 SASEGT. Trimming removed 3 bases from V and 7 bases from J, with 10 bases in between.

The chain joins TRBV7-2 to TRBJ1-1; no clear D gene. This CDR3 has 14 amino acids. The V and J ends lost 1 base and 5 bases respectively, with 11 bases between them. Germline CDR1 SGHTA, CDR2 FQGNSA. The CDR3: CASSLGRVATEAFF. CDR3 coding DNA: TGTGCCAGCAGCTTAGGTCGGGTTGCGACTGAAGCTTTCTTT. The variable domain in full, completed from reference TRBV7-2 and TRBJ1-1, reads GAGVSQSPSNKVTEKGKDVELRCDPISGHTALYWYRQSLGQGLEFLIYFQGNSAPDKSGLPSDRFSAERTGGSVSTLTIQRTQQEDSAVYLCASSLGRVATEAFFGQGTRLTVV.

The chain joins TRBV30 to TRBJ1-2; D is perhaps TRBD1 (6 bases). Germline V gene data show CDR1 as GTSNPN and CDR2 as SVGIG (reference sequence). Deletions cut 2 bases from V and 4 bases from J, with 14 bases between. The CDR3 is made up of 14 amino acids. The CDR3 is CAWSREGVLYGYTF. CDR3 nucleotide sequence: TGTGCCTGGAGTAGGGAGGGGGTTCTCTATGGCTACACCTTC.